The rows below give T cell receptor beta chains drawn from one sample of a study of cytomegalovirus exposure and HLA in healthy donors. The protocol was immunoSEQ multiplex PCR, while the TCRdb copy is restricted to in-frame clones and leaves out a portion. The repertoire holds more than 90,000 clones, with 82% as singletons. The sample consisted of PBMCs. The origin of the receptors is a man aged 50 or older in good health and CMV-seronegative. Both conserved end residues are part of each CDR3. The D gene is left open where the match is weak. Clone size is shown for a subset of rows, as once, few, many or a class of expanded clone.

.	TRBV27	.	TRBJ2-2	TGTGCCAGCAGAAGCAGTGGGGGGACCGGGGAGCTGTTTTTT	CASRSSGGTGELFF
.	TRBV6-5	.	TRBJ1-2	TGTGCCAGCCGCCTGGCAGGGTCTAACTATGGCTACACCTTC	CASRLAGSNYGYTF
.	TRBV6-5	.	TRBJ1-2	TGTGCCAGCTGGGCGGGGGGCTCTGGCTACACCTTC	CASWAGGSGYTF
TRBD1	TRBV19	.	TRBJ2-7	TGTGCCAGTAGTATGGTGGGACAGACATCCTCGTGGCAGTACTTC	CASSMVGQTSSWQYF
TRBD2	TRBV6-6	.	TRBJ2-2	TGTGCCAGCAGTTCTAGCGGGAGATGGACCGGGGAGCTGTTTTTT	CASSSSGRWTGELFF
.	TRBV2	.	TRBJ1-2	TGTGCCACATCAGGGGATGGCTACACCTTC	CATSGDGYTF
TRBD1	TRBV2	.	TRBJ1-5	TGTGCCAGCAGACCGACAGGGCAGGGACAGCCCCAGCATTTT	CASRPTGQGQPQHF
TRBD2	TRBV19	.	TRBJ2-1	TGTGCCAGTAGTCTGACTAGCGGGGACTACAATGAGCAGTTCTTC	CASSLTSGDYNEQFF
.	TRBV5-4	.	TRBJ2-7	TGTGCCAGCAGCTTGGTGCCGGGAGTTCCCTACGAGCAGTACTTC	CASSLVPGVPYEQYF
TRBD2	TRBV11-2	.	TRBJ2-1	TGTGCCAGCAGCCTTCTTACTAGCGGGTTTTACAATGAGCAGTTCTTC	CASSLLTSGFYNEQFF
.	TRBV6-1	.	TRBJ1-5	TGTGCCAGCAGTGAAGGATATGGCAGGGGAGGCAATCAGCCCCAGCATTTT	CASSEGYGRGGNQPQHF
.	TRBV28	.	TRBJ1-3	TGTGCCAGCAGTTCCACCCTGACAGGAACAGGAAACACCATATATTTT	CASSSTLTGTGNTIYF
.	TRBV28	.	TRBJ1-1	TGTGCCAGCAGTTATTCCAGGAGGGCCACTGAAGCTTTCTTT	CASSYSRRATEAFF
TRBD2	TRBV6-1	.	TRBJ2-5	TGTGCCAGCAGTGAAGGAGCGGGGTCCCAAGAGACCCAGTACTTC	CASSEGAGSQETQYF
.	TRBV4-1	.	TRBJ2-3	TGCGCCAGCAGCCAAGTTCCTTCCTACACAGATACGCAGTATTTT	CASSQVPSYTDTQYF
TRBD1	TRBV7-9	.	TRBJ2-1	TGTGCCAGCAGCGGACAGGACTTGAGCTCCTACAATGAGCAGTTCTTC	CASSGQDLSSYNEQFF
TRBD2	TRBV7-7	.	TRBJ2-1	TGTGCTAGCAGCTTAGGACTAGCGGATTACAATGAGCAGTTCTTC	CASSLGLADYNEQFF
.	TRBV5-4	.	TRBJ2-5	TGTGCCAGCAGCTTAGTGGAGGGCCCCCAAGAGACCCAGTACTTC	CASSLVEGPQETQYF
TRBD1	TRBV19	.	TRBJ2-7	TGTGCCAGTAGGACGGGACAGGGTTCCTACGAGCAGTACTTC	CASRTGQGSYEQYF
.	TRBV28	once	TRBJ2-7	TGTGCCAGCAGTTCTGGACAGCGCCCGTACTTC	CASSSGQRPYF
TRBD2	TRBV6-4	.	TRBJ2-1	TGTGCCAGCAGTGACGTCGGGAGGGCCGGGAATGAGCAGTTCTTC	CASSDVGRAGNEQFF
.	TRBV29-1	few	TRBJ1-1	TGCAGCGTTGTATCGGACACTGAAGCTTTCTTT	CSVVSDTEAFF
TRBD1	TRBV19	.	TRBJ1-1	TGTGCCAGTAGTATAGAAGGGGGCAGGGGGTTTGAAAACACTGAAGCTTTCTTT	CASSIEGGRGFENTEAFF
.	TRBV6-5	.	TRBJ2-3	TGTGCCAGCAGCCTCCGGACAGTCACAGATACGCAGTATTTT	CASSLRTVTDTQYF
.	TRBV7-9	.	TRBJ2-7	TGTGCCAGCAGCTTAGGTTCGGGAGTCGGCTACGAGCAGTACTTC	CASSLGSGVGYEQYF
.	TRBV5-6	.	TRBJ2-7	TGTGCCAGCAGCTTTAAGGGGGTGCGCGACGAGCAGTACTTC	CASSFKGVRDEQYF
.	TRBV7-8	.	TRBJ2-1	TGTGCCAGCAGCTTCGGGGGAGCCTCCTACAATGAGCAGTTCTTC	CASSFGGASYNEQFF
.	TRBV27	.	TRBJ1-1	TGTGCCAGCCGGGGGTGGGGCACTGAAGCTTTCTTT	CASRGWGTEAFF
.	TRBV4-3	few	TRBJ1-4	TGCGCCAGCAGCCAAGTAGGCCAGTCCGGGGAAAAACTGTTTTTT	CASSQVGQSGEKLFF
TRBD1	TRBV28	.	TRBJ1-4	TGTGCCAGCAGTTTCGCCCTAACAGGGGCCAGGGAAAAACTGTTTTTT	CASSFALTGAREKLFF
TRBD2	TRBV10-3	.	TRBJ2-5	TGTGCCATCAGTCGACTAGCGGGATTCCAAGAGACCCAGTACTTC	CAISRLAGFQETQYF
.	TRBV6-1	.	TRBJ1-2	TGTGCCAGCAGTGAAGGAGGAAGTGGCTACACCTTC	CASSEGGSGYTF
.	TRBV9	.	TRBJ2-1	TGTGCCAGCAGCTCGCCAGGCAGGAATGAGCAGTTCTTC	CASSSPGRNEQFF
.	TRBV15	.	TRBJ2-5	TGTGCCACCAGCAGAGATTGGAGACAGACACAAGAGACCCAGTACTTC	CATSRDWRQTQETQYF
.	TRBV6-5	.	TRBJ2-7	TGTGCCAGCAGTCCGTCCCCCAGTCTAGCCTACGAGCAGTACTTC	CASSPSPSLAYEQYF
TRBD1	TRBV29-1	.	TRBJ1-5	TGCAGCGTCGTAACCGACAGGGGCACGTTAGGACAGCCCCAGCATTTT	CSVVTDRGTLGQPQHF
.	TRBV6-5	.	TRBJ2-7	TGTGCCAGCAGTTACTCGATTGCAGAACCATACGAGCAGTACTTC	CASSYSIAEPYEQYF
TRBD2	TRBV13	.	TRBJ2-5	TGTGCCAGCAGCTTAAGACTAGCGGGAGAAGAGACCCAGTACTTC	CASSLRLAGEETQYF
TRBD1	TRBV9	.	TRBJ2-1	TGTGCCAGCAGCGTAGACCCGGGACAGGGAAACAATGAGCAGTTCTTC	CASSVDPGQGNNEQFF
TRBD2	TRBV27	.	TRBJ2-3	TGTGCCGCTAGCGGTACTAGCACAGATACGCAGTATTTT	CAASGTSTDTQYF
.	TRBV28	.	TRBJ1-4	TGTGCCAGCATTACCGGCGGGGCCTTAGAGGAAAAACTGTTTTTT	CASITGGALEEKLFF
.	TRBV18	.	TRBJ1-1	TGTGCCAGCTCACCGGCGGCGGGGAACACTGAAGCTTTCTTT	CASSPAAGNTEAFF
.	TRBV6-1	few	TRBJ1-6	TGTGCCAGCACTAGCGAGTGGGGTTCACCCCTCCACTTT	CASTSEWGSPLHF
TRBD1	TRBV7-2	.	TRBJ2-1	TGTGCCAGCAGCTTCGGGACAGGGGGTGATGAGCAGTTCTTC	CASSFGTGGDEQFF
TRBD1	TRBV4-1	.	TRBJ1-2	TGCGCCAGCAGCCAAGCGGGACAGCGCCTTGACTATGGCTACACCTTC	CASSQAGQRLDYGYTF
.	TRBV19	.	TRBJ1-5	TGTGCCACAACTCAGGGGAATCAGCCCCAGCATTTT	CATTQGNQPQHF
.	TRBV18	.	TRBJ1-1	TGTGCCAGCTCACCGGCAGGGGTGAACACTGAAGCTTTCTTT	CASSPAGVNTEAFF
.	TRBV28	.	TRBJ1-1	TGTGCCAGCACTTCCCAAGGCCCAGGGAAGGTGAACACTGAAGCTTTCTTT	CASTSQGPGKVNTEAFF
.	TRBV10-1	.	TRBJ1-5	TGCGCCAGCATTTCAGGGAATGGCCATAGCAATCAGCCCCAGCATTTT	CASISGNGHSNQPQHF